This TCR beta chain was sequenced during a study of blood T cells in healthy people across ages. Whole-study findings and limits: Long-lived donors exceeded aged donors in naive CD4+ cells and diversity.

With V trimmed by 7 bases and J by 11 bases, 12 bases remained unmatched. The CDR3 loop spans 13 amino acids. All donors came from Russia, were Caucasian and healthy, and spanned ages about 6 to 100. A remark on this clonotype: Antigen unknown.

Through a sample-barcoded 5' primer and a J-beta primer mix, a second PCR was run for roughly 7 to 11 cycles. Each CDR3 protein gets one entry after TCRdb re-called the 5' RACE reads with MiXCR. This sample has over 500,000 distinct CDR3 sequences, with about 25% found just once. A further study also used this sample, focusing on T cells of mothers and their children. That publication notes: Samples were obtained from a few healthy Caucasian mothers and their six children.

The receptor's source is a boy aged 2 to 10 in good health. Input material: blood. The J gene is TRBJ1-1, the V gene TRBV12-3 or TRBV12-4; 8 bases agree with TRBD1. This CDR3 is CASIQGQGAGAFF. The CDR3 coding sequence is TGTGCCAGCATCCAGGGGCAGGGGGCTGGCGCTTTCTTT.